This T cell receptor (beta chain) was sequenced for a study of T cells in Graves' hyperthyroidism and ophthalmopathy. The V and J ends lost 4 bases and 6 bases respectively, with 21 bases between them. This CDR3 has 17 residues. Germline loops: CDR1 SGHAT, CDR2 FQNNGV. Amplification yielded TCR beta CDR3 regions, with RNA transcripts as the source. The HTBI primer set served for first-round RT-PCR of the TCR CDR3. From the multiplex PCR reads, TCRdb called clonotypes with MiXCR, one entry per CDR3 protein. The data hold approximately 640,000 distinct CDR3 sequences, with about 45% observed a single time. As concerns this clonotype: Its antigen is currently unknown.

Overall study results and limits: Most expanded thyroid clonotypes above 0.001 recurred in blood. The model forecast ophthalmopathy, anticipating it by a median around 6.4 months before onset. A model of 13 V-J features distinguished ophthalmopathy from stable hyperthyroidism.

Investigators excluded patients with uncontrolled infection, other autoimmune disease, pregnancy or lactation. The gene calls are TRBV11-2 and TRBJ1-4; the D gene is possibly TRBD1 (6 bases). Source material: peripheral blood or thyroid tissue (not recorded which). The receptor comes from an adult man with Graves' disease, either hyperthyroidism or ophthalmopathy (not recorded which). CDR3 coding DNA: TGTGCCAGCAGCTGGACATCCCTCGGGGCAGGGGATGAAAAACTGTTTTTT. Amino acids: CASSWTSLGAGDEKLFF.